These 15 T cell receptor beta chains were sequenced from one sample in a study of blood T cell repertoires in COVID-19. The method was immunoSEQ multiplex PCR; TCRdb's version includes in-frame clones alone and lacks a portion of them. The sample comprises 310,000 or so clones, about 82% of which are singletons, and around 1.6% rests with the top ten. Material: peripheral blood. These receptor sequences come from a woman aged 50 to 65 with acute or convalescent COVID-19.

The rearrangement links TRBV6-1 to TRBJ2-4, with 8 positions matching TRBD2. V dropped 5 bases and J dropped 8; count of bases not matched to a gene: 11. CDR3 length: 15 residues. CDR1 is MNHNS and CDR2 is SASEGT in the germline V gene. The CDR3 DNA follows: TGTGCCAGCAGTAACCCCGGGACTAGTGGGGACATTCAGTACTTC. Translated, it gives CASSNPGTSGDIQYF.

The CDR3 loop is CASSPDRGSQPQHF. The CDR3 coding sequence is TGTGCCAGCTCACCGGACAGGGGGTCTCAGCCCCAGCATTTT. The J gene is TRBJ1-5, the V gene TRBV18; 10 bases map to TRBD1. This CDR3 has 14 residues. J lost 6 bases, V lost 3 bases, and 2 bases had no gene match. CDR1 and CDR2 (germline): KGHSH, LQKENI.

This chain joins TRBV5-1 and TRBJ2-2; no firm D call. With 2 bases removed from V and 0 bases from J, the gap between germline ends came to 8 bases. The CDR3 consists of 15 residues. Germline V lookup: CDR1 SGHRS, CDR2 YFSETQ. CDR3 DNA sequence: TGCGCCAGCAGCTTTTGGCAGTCGAACACCGGGGAGCTGTTTTTT. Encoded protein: CASSFWQSNTGELFF. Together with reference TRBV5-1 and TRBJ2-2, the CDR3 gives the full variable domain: KAGVTQTPRYLIKTRGQQVTLSCSPISGHRSVSWYQQTPGQGLQFLFEYFSETQRNKGNFPGRFSGRQFSNSRSEMNVSTLELGDSALYLCASSFWQSNTGELFFGEGSRLTVL.

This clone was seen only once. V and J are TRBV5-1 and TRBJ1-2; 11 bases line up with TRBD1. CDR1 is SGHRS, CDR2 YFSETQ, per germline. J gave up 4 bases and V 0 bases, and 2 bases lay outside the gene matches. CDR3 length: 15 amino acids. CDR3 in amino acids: CASSLAGTGGYGYTF. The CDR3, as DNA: TGCGCCAGCAGCTTGGCAGGGACAGGGGGCTATGGCTACACCTTC.

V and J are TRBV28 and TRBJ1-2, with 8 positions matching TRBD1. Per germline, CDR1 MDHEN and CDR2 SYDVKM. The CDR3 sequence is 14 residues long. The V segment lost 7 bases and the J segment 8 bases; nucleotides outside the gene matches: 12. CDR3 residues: CASNEDRETVGYTF. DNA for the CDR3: TGTGCCAGCAACGAGGACAGGGAAACAGTAGGCTACACCTTC.

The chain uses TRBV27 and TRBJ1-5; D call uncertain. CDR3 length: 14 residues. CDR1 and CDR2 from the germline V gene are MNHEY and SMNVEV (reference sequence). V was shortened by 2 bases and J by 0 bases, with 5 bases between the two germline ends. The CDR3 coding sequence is TGTGCCAGCAGTTTAGTCGGTAGCAATCAGCCCCAGCATTTT. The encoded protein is CASSLVGSNQPQHF.

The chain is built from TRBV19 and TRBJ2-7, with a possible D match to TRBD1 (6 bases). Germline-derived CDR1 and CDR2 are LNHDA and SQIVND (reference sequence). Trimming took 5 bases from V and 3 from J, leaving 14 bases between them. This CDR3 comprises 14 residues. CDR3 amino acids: CASSGPQGFYEQYF. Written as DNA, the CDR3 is TGTGCCAGTAGTGGTCCACAGGGATTCTACGAGCAGTACTTC.

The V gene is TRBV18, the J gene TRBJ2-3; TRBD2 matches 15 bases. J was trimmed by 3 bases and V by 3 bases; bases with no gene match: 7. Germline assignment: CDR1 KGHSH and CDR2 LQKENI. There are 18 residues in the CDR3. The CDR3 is CASSPGLAGGSATDTQYF. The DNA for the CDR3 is TGTGCCAGCTCACCCGGACTAGCGGGAGGGAGTGCGACAGATACGCAGTATTTT.

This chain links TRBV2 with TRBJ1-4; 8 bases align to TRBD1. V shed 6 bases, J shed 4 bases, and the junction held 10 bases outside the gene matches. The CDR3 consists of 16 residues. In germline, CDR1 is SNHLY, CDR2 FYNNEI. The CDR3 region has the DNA TGTGCCAGCAGCCGATATGGACAGGGACGTAATGAAAAACTGTTTTTT. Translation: CASSRYGQGRNEKLFF.

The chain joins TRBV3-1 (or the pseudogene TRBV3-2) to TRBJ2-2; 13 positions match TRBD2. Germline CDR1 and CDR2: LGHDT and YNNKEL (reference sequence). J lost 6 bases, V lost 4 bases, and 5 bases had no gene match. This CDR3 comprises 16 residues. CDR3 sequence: CASSRGLAGDSGELFF. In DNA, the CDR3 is TGTGCCAGCAGCCGCGGACTAGCGGGAGATTCCGGGGAGCTGTTTTTT.

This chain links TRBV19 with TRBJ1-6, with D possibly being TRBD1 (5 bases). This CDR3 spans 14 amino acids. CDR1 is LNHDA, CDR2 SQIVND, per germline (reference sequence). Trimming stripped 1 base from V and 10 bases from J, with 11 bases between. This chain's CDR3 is CASSIAGGTSPLHF. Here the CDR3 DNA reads TGTGCCAGTAGTATAGCCGGGGGGACCTCACCCCTCCACTTT. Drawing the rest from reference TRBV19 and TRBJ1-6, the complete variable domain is DGGITQSPKYLFRKEGQNVTLSCEQNLNHDAMYWYRQDPGQGLRLIYYSQIVNDFQKGDIAEGYSVSREKKESFPLTVTSAQKNPTAFYLCASSIAGGTSPLHFGNGTRLTVT.

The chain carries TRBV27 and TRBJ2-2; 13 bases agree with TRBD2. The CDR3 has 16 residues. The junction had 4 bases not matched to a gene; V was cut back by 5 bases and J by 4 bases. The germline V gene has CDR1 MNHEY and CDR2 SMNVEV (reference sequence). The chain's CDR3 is CASSLLAGGGTGELFF. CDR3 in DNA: TGTGCCAGCAGTCTACTAGCGGGAGGGGGCACCGGGGAGCTGTTTTTT.

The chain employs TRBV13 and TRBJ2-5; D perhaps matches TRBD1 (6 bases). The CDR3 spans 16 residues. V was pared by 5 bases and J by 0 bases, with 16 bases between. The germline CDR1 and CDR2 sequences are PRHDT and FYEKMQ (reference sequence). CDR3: CASSTQGNPHQETQYF. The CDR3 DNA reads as TGTGCCAGCAGCACGCAGGGGAACCCCCACCAAGAGACCCAGTACTTC.

Here the CDR3 reads CATSERTLLHDEQFF. The CDR3 DNA reads as TGTGCCACCAGCGAGCGGACTCTCCTACATGATGAGCAGTTCTTC. The V gene is TRBV15, the J gene TRBJ2-1; D is perhaps TRBD2 (5 bases). Germline values: CDR1 LNHNV, CDR2 YYDKDF (reference sequence). The ends were cut back, 5 bases at V and 8 bases at J, with 19 bases in the middle. This CDR3 is 15 amino acids long.

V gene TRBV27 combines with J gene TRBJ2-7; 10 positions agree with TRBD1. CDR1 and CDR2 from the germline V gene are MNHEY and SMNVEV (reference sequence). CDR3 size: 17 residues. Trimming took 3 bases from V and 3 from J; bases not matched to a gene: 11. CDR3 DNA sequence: TGTGCCAGCAGTTTCACGGCGAGACAGGGGGCGGTCTACGAGCAGTACTTC. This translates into CASSFTARQGAVYEQYF.